The source of this T cell receptor beta chain is a study of CD8 T cells in Susac syndrome. Random hexamers were used to reverse transcribe an amount of roughly 0.45 to 1 ug RNA. TCRdb ran MiXCR on the immunoSEQ multiplex PCR reads and lists one entry per CDR3 protein. The sample holds 140,000 or so distinct CDR3 sequences; approximately 94% are singletons and the top ten take 0.084%. The sequenced sample was CD4+ T cells from PBMCs. The clonotype originates from a human donor with Susac syndrome.

This CDR3 is CSARDTLWGEQFF. DNA of the CDR3: TGCAGTGCTAGAGACACGCTTTGGGGTGAGCAGTTCTTC. The V and J genes are TRBV20-1 and TRBJ2-1; D gene unclear. Per the germline V gene, CDR1 is DFQATT and CDR2 is SNEGSKA (reference sequence). The V and J ends lost 0 bases and 9 bases respectively, with 12 bases between them. The CDR3 spans 13 residues.